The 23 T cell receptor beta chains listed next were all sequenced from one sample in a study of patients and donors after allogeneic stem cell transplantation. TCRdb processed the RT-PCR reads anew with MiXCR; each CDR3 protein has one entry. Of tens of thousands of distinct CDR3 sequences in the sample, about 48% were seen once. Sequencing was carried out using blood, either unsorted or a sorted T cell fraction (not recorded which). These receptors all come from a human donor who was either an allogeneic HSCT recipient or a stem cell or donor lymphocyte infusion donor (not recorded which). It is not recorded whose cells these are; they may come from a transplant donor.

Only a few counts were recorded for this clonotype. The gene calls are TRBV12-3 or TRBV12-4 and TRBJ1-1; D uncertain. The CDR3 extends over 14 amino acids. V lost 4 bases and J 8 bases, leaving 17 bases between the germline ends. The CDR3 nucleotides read TGTGCCAGCAGTTCTGGGCCGCCCTTGCCCGAAGCTTTCTTT. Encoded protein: CASSSGPPLPEAFF.

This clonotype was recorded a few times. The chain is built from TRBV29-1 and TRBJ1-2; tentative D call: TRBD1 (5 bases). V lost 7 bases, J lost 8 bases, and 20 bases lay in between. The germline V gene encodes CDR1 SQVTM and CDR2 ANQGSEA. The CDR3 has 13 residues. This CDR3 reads CSASRDLSGGYTF. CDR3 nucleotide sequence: TGCAGCGCCTCCCGGGACCTATCGGGGGGCTACACCTTC. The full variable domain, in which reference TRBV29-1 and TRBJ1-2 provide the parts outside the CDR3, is SAVISQKPSRDICQRGTSLTIQCQVDSQVTMMFWYRQQPGQSLTLIATANQGSEATYESGFVIDKFPISRPNLTFSTLTVSNMSPEDSSIYLCSASRDLSGGYTFGSGTRLTVV.

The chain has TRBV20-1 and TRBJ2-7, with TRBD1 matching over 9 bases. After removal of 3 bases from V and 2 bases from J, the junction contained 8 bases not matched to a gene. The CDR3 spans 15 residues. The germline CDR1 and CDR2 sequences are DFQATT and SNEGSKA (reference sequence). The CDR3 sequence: CSASPTDRGTYEQYF. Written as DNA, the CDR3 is TGCAGTGCTAGCCCGACCGACAGGGGGACCTACGAGCAGTACTTC.

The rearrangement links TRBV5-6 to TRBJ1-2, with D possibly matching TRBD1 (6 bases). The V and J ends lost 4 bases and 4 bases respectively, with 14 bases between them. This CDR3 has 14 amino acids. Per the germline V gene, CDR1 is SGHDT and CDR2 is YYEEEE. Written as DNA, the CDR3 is TGTGCCAGCAGCCGGAGGGGGGACTCCTATGGCTACACCTTC. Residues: CASSRRGDSYGYTF.

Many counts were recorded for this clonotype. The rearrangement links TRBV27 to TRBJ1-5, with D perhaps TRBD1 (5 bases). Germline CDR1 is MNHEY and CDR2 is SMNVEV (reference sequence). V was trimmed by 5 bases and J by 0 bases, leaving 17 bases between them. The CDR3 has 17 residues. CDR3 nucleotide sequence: TGTGCCAGCAGTCCCCTCCGGGGCCTAAATAGCAATCAGCCCCAGCATTTT. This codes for CASSPLRGLNSNQPQHF.

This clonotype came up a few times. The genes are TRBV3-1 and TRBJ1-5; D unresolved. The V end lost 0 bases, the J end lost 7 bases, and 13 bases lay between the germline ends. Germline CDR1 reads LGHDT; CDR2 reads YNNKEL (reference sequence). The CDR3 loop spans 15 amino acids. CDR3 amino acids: CASSQEGAAGQPQHF. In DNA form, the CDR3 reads TGTGCCAGCAGCCAAGAAGGAGCGGCGGGCCAGCCCCAGCATTTT.

Here the CDR3 DNA reads TGCGCCAGCAGCCAAGATTTGGGAAGGGCTCAGCCCCAGCATTTT. Translated, it gives CASSQDLGRAQPQHF. The chain is built from TRBV4-1 and TRBJ1-5; D unresolved. The CDR3 loop spans 15 amino acids. Trimming shortened V by 0 bases and J by 6 bases, and 12 bases separated the two germline ends. Germline values: CDR1 MGHRA, CDR2 YSYEKL.

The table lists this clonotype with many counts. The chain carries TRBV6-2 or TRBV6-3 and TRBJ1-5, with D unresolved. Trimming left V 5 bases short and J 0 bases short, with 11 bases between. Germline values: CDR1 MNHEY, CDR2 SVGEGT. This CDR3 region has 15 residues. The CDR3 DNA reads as TGTGCCAGCAGTCCGGGCCTGTATAGCAATCAGCCCCAGCATTTT. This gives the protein CASSPGLYSNQPQHF.

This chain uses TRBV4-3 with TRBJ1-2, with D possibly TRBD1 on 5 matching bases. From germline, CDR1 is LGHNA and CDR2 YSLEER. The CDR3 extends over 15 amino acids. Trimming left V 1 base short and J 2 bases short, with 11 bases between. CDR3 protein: CASSQATAFNYGYTF. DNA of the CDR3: TGCGCCAGCAGCCAAGCGACAGCATTCAACTATGGCTACACCTTC.

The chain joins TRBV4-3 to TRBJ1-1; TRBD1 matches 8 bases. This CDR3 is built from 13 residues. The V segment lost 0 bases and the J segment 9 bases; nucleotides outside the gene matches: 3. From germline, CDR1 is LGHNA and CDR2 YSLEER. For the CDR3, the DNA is TGCGCCAGCAGCCAAGAACAGGGGGGAAAAGCTTTCTTT. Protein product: CASSQEQGGKAFF.

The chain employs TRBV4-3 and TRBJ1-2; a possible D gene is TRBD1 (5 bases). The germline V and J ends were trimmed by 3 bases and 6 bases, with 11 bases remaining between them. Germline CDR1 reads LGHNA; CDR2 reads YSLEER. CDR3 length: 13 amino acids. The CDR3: CASSHQGRDGYTF. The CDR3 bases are TGCGCCAGCAGCCACCAGGGCCGGGATGGCTACACCTTC.

The CDR3 DNA is TGTGCCAGCAGTTACTCGAGGGACAGGAACTATGGCTACACCTTC. Translating it yields CASSYSRDRNYGYTF. This chain links TRBV6-5 with TRBJ1-2; 8 positions agree with TRBD1. Germline CDR1 and CDR2: MNHEY and SVGAGI. Trimming took 0 bases from V and 2 from J; bases not matched to a gene: 2. This CDR3 is built from 15 residues.

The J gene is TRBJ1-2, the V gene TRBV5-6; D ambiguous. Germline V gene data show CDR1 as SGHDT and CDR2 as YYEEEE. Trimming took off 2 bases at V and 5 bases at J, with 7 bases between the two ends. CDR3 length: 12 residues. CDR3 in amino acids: CASSFLAYGYTF. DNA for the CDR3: TGTGCCAGCAGCTTTCTGGCTTATGGCTACACCTTC.

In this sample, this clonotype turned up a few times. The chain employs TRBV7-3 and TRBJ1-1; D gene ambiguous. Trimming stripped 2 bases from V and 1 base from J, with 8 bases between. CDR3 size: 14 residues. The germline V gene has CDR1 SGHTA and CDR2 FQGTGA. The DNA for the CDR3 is TGTGCCAGCAGCTTAGGCGGTCGGAACACTGAAGCTTTCTTT. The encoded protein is CASSLGGRNTEAFF.

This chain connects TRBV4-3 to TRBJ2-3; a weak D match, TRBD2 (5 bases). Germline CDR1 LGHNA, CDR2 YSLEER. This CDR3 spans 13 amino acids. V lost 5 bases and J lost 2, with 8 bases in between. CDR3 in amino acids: CASSTGNTDTQYF. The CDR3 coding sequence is TGCGCCAGCAGCACGGGGAACACAGATACGCAGTATTTT.

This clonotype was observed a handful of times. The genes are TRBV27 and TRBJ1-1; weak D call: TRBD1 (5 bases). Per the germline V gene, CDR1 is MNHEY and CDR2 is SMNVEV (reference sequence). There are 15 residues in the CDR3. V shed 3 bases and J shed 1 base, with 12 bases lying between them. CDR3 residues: CASSLIAGPNTEAFF. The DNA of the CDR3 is TGTGCCAGCAGTTTGATCGCGGGGCCGAACACTGAAGCTTTCTTT.

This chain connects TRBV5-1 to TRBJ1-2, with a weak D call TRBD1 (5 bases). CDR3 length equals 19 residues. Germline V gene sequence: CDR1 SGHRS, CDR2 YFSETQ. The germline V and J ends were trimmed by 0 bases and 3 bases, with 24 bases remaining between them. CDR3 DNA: TGCGCCAGCAGCTTGGGTAGGACAAAACCGTTACCGACAGACTATGGCTACACCTTC. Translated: CASSLGRTKPLPTDYGYTF.

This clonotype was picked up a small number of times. Here the CDR3 reads CSADIWGDAEAFF. Written as DNA, the CDR3 is TGCAGTGCAGACATTTGGGGGGATGCTGAAGCTTTCTTT. This chain joins TRBV20-1 and TRBJ1-1; a possible D gene is TRBD1 (5 bases). Germline V gene lookup returns CDR1 DFQATT and CDR2 SNEGSKA (reference sequence). V shed 6 bases and J shed 6 bases, with 17 bases lying between them. The CDR3 covers 13 residues.

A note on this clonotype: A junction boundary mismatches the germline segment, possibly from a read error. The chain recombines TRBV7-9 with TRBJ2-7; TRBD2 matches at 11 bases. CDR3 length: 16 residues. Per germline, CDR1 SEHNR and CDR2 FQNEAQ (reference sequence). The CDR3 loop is CASNLWLAGGSYEQYF. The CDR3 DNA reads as TGTGCCAGCAACTTATGGCTAGCGGGAGGCTCCTACGAGCAGTACTTC.

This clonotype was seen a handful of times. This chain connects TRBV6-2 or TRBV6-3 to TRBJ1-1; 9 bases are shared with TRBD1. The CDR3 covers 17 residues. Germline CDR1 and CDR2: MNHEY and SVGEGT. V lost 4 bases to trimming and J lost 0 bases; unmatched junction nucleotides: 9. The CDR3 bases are TGTGCCAGCAGTTGGCCGGGACAGGGCCCCTTGAACACTGAAGCTTTCTTT. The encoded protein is CASSWPGQGPLNTEAFF.

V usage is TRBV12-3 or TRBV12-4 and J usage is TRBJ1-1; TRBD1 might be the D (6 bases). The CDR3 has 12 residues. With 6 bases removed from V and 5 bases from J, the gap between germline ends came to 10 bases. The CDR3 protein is CASSFGTTEAFF. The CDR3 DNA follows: TGTGCCAGCAGCTTCGGGACAACTGAAGCTTTCTTT.

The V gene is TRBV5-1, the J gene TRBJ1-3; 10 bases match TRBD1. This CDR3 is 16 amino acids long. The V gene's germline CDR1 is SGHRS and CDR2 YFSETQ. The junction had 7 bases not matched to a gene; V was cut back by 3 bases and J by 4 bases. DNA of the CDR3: TGCGCCAGCAGCTCCCCGACAGGGGGCTCGGGAAACACCATATATTTT. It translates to CASSSPTGGSGNTIYF.

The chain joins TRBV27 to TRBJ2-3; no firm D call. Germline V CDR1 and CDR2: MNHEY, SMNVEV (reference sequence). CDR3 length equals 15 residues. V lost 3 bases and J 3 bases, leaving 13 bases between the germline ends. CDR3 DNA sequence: TGTGCCAGCAGTTTTGGGCGGCGAACAACAGATACGCAGTATTTT. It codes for CASSFGRRTTDTQYF.